A single sample gave rise to the 26 T cell receptor beta chains below, sequenced in a study of CD8+ T cells in alopecia areata. Extraction of RNA preceded its reverse transcription into cDNA, which served as the sequencing template. Sequencing was performed with immunoSEQ multiplex PCR; in TCRdb, only in-frame clones are kept and a portion is missing. The sample lists tens of thousands of clones; about three fifths were seen once. The specimen was CD8+ T cells sorted from blood, collected at week 0. The receptors were gathered from a human donor with alopecia areata.

The chain joins TRBV7-9 to TRBJ1-1, with 7 bases identical to TRBD1. Trimming removed 4 bases from V and 1 base from J; junction bases left unmatched: 6. The CDR3 sequence is 15 residues long. The germline gives CDR1 SEHNR, CDR2 FQNEAQ (reference sequence). The CDR3 DNA reads as TGTGCCAGCAGCTCCCCCTGGGACAGGAACACTGAAGCTTTCTTT. Amino acids: CASSSPWDRNTEAFF.

This clone was seen more than once but under ten times. The V call is TRBV28, the J call TRBJ2-7, with TRBD1 as a possible D gene (6 bases). Germline V gene data show CDR1 as MDHEN and CDR2 as SYDVKM. The V gene lost 5 bases and the J gene lost 3 bases, with 8 bases spanning the gap. The CDR3 loop spans 12 amino acids. The DNA of the CDR3 is TGTGCCAGCAGTCTACAGGGCTACGAGCAGTACTTC. Translated, it gives CASSLQGYEQYF.

The rearrangement joins TRBV25-1 to TRBJ2-2; D is tentatively TRBD1 or TRBD2 (5 bases each). CDR1 is MGHDK and CDR2 is SYGVNS in the germline V gene. The V gene lost 10 bases and the J gene lost 0 bases, with 18 bases spanning the gap. CDR3 length: 16 amino acids. Here the CDR3 DNA reads TGTGCCAATCCCCGCCTTGTGGGACCGAACACCGGGGAGCTGTTTTTT. It translates to CANPRLVGPNTGELFF.

This clone has only a few counts. The chain uses TRBV30 and TRBJ2-1; 10 nucleotides agree with TRBD2. CDR1 and CDR2 (germline): GTSNPN, SVGIG (reference sequence). The CDR3 is 13 residues long. V shed 7 bases, J shed 4 bases, and the junction held 4 bases outside the gene matches. The CDR3 region is CALGLAFYNEQFF. CDR3 DNA: TGTGCCTTGGGACTAGCGTTTTACAATGAGCAGTTCTTC.

The V and J genes are TRBV5-4 and TRBJ2-4; TRBD2 aligns across 10 bases. The germline CDR1 and CDR2 sequences are SGHNT and YYREEE (reference sequence). The length of the CDR3 is 14 residues. The V segment lost 4 bases and the J segment 5 bases; nucleotides outside the gene matches: 3. In DNA form, the CDR3 reads TGTGCCAGCAGCCAAGGACTAGCGGAAAACATTCAGTACTTC. The encoded protein is CASSQGLAENIQYF.

The rearrangement joins TRBV30 to TRBJ2-1; maybe TRBD2 (5 bases). The CDR3 totals 13 residues. Germline CDR1 and CDR2: GTSNPN and SVGIG (reference sequence). V lost 3 bases and J 9 bases, leaving 15 bases between the germline ends. The CDR3 region is CAWRWTSSGEQFF. The CDR3 DNA is TGTGCCTGGAGGTGGACGAGCAGCGGTGAGCAGTTCTTC.

The V gene is TRBV5-1, the J gene TRBJ2-1; D is ambiguous. The CDR3 is 15 amino acids. Trimming cost V 7 bases and J 0 bases, with 14 bases left between them. Per germline, CDR1 SGHRS and CDR2 YFSETQ. The CDR3 loop is CASGKSPSSYNEQFF. CDR3 nucleotides: TGCGCCAGCGGCAAGTCCCCAAGCTCCTACAATGAGCAGTTCTTC.

The chain links TRBV30 to TRBJ2-1; 11 bases map to TRBD2. The CDR3 totals 14 residues. CDR1 is GTSNPN, CDR2 SVGIG, per germline (reference sequence). The junction had 3 bases not matched to a gene; V was cut back by 2 bases and J by 6 bases. CDR3 nucleotide sequence: TGTGCCTGGAGTCTTAGCGGGAGGGCCAATGAGCAGTTCTTC. Residues: CAWSLSGRANEQFF.

This clone was counted only a few times. V usage is TRBV30 and J usage is TRBJ2-1; D is unresolved. V lost 4 bases and J lost 7, with 2 bases in between. CDR1 is GTSNPN and CDR2 is SVGIG in the germline V gene (reference sequence). The CDR3 runs to 9 residues. CDR3 sequence: CAWKNEQFF. Written as DNA, the CDR3 is TGTGCCTGGAAAAATGAGCAGTTCTTC. The entire variable domain, with the rest obtained from reference TRBV30 and TRBJ2-1, is as follows: SQTIHQWPATLVQPVGSPLSLECTVEGTSNPNLYWYRQAAGRGLQLLFYSVGIGQISSEVPQNLSASRPQDRQFILSSKKLLLSDSGFYLCAWKNEQFFGPGTRLTVL.

The CDR3 reads CASSEGTGSTDTQYF. The CDR3 region has the DNA TGTGCCAGCAGTGAAGGGACAGGGAGCACAGATACGCAGTATTTT. The V gene is TRBV2, the J gene TRBJ2-3, with TRBD1 matching 8 bases. The CDR3 covers 15 residues. The junction had 0 bases not matched to a gene; V was cut back by 1 base and J by 0 bases. Germline CDR1 is SNHLY and CDR2 is FYNNEI.

The chain is built from TRBV27 and TRBJ1-2; D perhaps matches TRBD1 (5 bases). Trimming cost V 4 bases and J 6 bases, with 21 bases left between them. Germline V gene lookup returns CDR1 MNHEY and CDR2 SMNVEV (reference sequence). This CDR3 is built from 16 residues. CDR3 loop: CASSYFAARTFDGYTF. The CDR3 region has the DNA TGTGCCAGCAGTTATTTCGCCGCCAGGACATTCGATGGCTACACCTTC.

V usage is TRBV6-5 and J usage is TRBJ1-1; maybe TRBD1 (5 bases). The CDR3 has 14 residues. Germline lookup yields CDR1 MNHEY and CDR2 SVGAGI. Trimming removed 2 bases from V and 4 bases from J, with 11 bases in between. CDR3 bases: TGTGCCAGCAGTTACCAGGGCGCGGTCACTGAAGCTTTCTTT. Encoded protein: CASSYQGAVTEAFF.

V and J are TRBV7-2 and TRBJ2-5; D remains unclear. The CDR3 runs 15 residues. V was clipped by 6 bases and J by 3 bases, with 17 bases between them. The V gene's germline CDR1 is SGHTA and CDR2 FQGNSA. The CDR3 sequence: CASSPRGRAEETQYF. The CDR3 DNA reads TGTGCCAGCAGTCCCCGTGGCCGGGCCGAAGAGACCCAGTACTTC.

The V and J genes are TRBV6-5 and TRBJ1-2; 7 positions match TRBD1. Looked up from germline, CDR1 is MNHEY and CDR2 is SVGAGI. Unmatched junction bases numbered 7, after V lost 5 bases and J lost 4 bases. CDR3 length: 14 residues. The CDR3 sequence is CASSHKGQLYGYTF. The CDR3, as DNA: TGTGCCAGCAGTCACAAGGGACAGCTCTATGGCTACACCTTC.

The rearrangement links TRBV29-1 to TRBJ1-3; no firm D call. V was clipped by 4 bases and J by 0 bases, with 7 bases between them. Germline V lookup: CDR1 SQVTM, CDR2 ANQGSEA. The CDR3 runs to 13 residues. The CDR3 sequence is CSVGGYSGNTIYF. The CDR3 region has the DNA TGCAGCGTTGGAGGATACTCTGGAAACACCATATATTTT.

This chain connects TRBV29-1 to TRBJ1-1, with D unclear. The CDR3 covers 11 residues. The germline V gene has CDR1 SQVTM and CDR2 ANQGSEA. V lost 6 bases and J lost 4, with 9 bases in between. For the CDR3, the DNA is TGCAGCGTCCCCGGGAGCACTGAAGCTTTCTTT. It specifies CSVPGSTEAFF.

The chain is built from TRBV10-3 and TRBJ2-1, with D uncertain. CDR1 ENHRY and CDR2 SYGVKD come from the germline V gene. The CDR3 extends over 12 amino acids. V shed 6 bases and J shed 5 bases, with 8 bases lying between them. The CDR3 DNA follows: TGTGCCATCAGCAGACCAAACAATGAGCAGTTCTTC. Encoded protein: CAISRPNNEQFF.

V and J are TRBV7-9 and TRBJ1-4; 11 positions agree with TRBD1. The length of the CDR3 is 17 residues. V gave up 5 bases and J gave up 6 bases; unmatched junction bases: 11. Germline CDR1 reads SEHNR; CDR2 reads FQNEAQ (reference sequence). CDR3 nucleotide sequence: TGTGCCAGCAGCCCCTCCTGGGACAGGGGGGGCGATGAAAAACTGTTTTTT. Protein product: CASSPSWDRGGDEKLFF. Full variable domain (rest looked up from reference TRBV7-9 and TRBJ1-4): DTGVSQNPRHKITKRGQNVTFRCDPISEHNRLYWYRQTLGQGPEFLTYFQNEAQLEKSRLLSDRFSAERPKGSFSTLEIQRTEQGDSAMYLCASSPSWDRGGDEKLFFGSGTQLSVL.

By share of the sample, this clone is large. The rearrangement uses TRBV2 and TRBJ2-2, with TRBD2 matching 9 bases. The CDR3 extends over 18 amino acids. Trimming removed 2 bases from V and 2 bases from J; junction bases left unmatched: 9. Per the germline V gene, CDR1 is SNHLY and CDR2 is FYNNEI. CDR3 residues: CASSEFRVLAGNTGELFF. CDR3 DNA sequence: TGTGCCAGCAGTGAATTTCGTGTCCTAGCGGGAAACACCGGGGAGCTGTTTTTT.

The V and J genes are TRBV29-1 and TRBJ1-1; D is ambiguous. V shed 6 bases and J shed 0 bases, with 11 bases lying between them. Germline V gene lookup returns CDR1 SQVTM and CDR2 ANQGSEA. This CDR3 has 13 residues. The CDR3 region is CSVAVSLNTEAFF. CDR3 bases: TGCAGCGTAGCAGTTTCCCTGAACACTGAAGCTTTCTTT.

This clone was counted once. The chain joins TRBV29-1 to TRBJ2-5, with 8 bases aligning to TRBD2. The J call may be faulty, since TRBJ2-7 better matches the DNA end. CDR3 size: 14 residues. CDR1 and CDR2 (germline): SQVTM, ANQGSEA. CDR3 loop: CSVEFGTRSYEQYF. The CDR3 nucleotides read TGCAGCGTTGAGTTCGGGACTAGAAGTTACGAGCAGTACTTC.

This clone was observed a few times. The V gene is TRBV29-1, the J gene TRBJ2-1; possibly TRBD2 for D (6 bases). Germline CDR1 is SQVTM and CDR2 is ANQGSEA. This CDR3 is built from 15 residues. V lost 2 bases and J lost 4, with 15 bases in between. The chain's CDR3 is CSVESSRLVYNEQFF. CDR3 DNA sequence: TGCAGCGTTGAAAGTTCTCGACTAGTATACAATGAGCAGTTCTTC.

The rearrangement joins TRBV15 to TRBJ2-7, with 7 bases lining up with TRBD2. The germline V gene has CDR1 LNHNV and CDR2 YYDKDF (reference sequence). Trimming took 2 bases from V and 4 from J; bases not matched to a gene: 5. The length of the CDR3 is 14 residues. CDR3 sequence (DNA): TGTGCCACCAGCAGATACCGGGGGGAGTACGAGCAGTACTTC. Protein sequence: CATSRYRGEYEQYF.

This clone was found a few times. This chain's CDR3 is CASSYPVPKGNQPQHF. DNA of the CDR3: TGTGCCAGCAGTTACCCGGTCCCAAAGGGCAATCAGCCCCAGCATTTT. The chain links TRBV6-5 to TRBJ1-5; D remains ambiguous. The length of the CDR3 is 16 residues. The V gene's germline CDR1 is MNHEY and CDR2 SVGAGI. The V end lost 2 bases, the J end lost 2 bases, and 13 bases lay between the germline ends.

This clone has a handful of counts. V usage is TRBV19 and J usage is TRBJ2-4, with no clear D. The germline V gene has CDR1 LNHDA and CDR2 SQIVND (reference sequence). The length of the CDR3 is 11 residues. Trimming left V 1 base short and J 10 bases short, with 5 bases between. CDR3 residues: CASSIVGIQYF. Here the CDR3 DNA reads TGTGCCAGTAGTATAGTGGGGATTCAGTACTTC.

The V gene is TRBV7-9, the J gene TRBJ2-7, with D unresolved. Germline-derived CDR1 and CDR2 are SEHNR and FQNEAQ (reference sequence). This CDR3 comprises 14 residues. With 2 bases removed from V and 0 bases from J, the gap between germline ends came to 8 bases. The chain's CDR3 is CASSLTGRSYEQYF. In nucleotides, the CDR3 is TGTGCCAGCAGCTTAACGGGCCGCTCCTACGAGCAGTACTTC.